This T cell receptor beta chain emerged from a study of cytotoxic CD8 clonotypes in ibrutinib-treated CLL. The study's findings and limits: Clonality grew at ibrutinib response; at progression, it decreased back toward baseline.

Data came from immunoSEQ multiplex PCR; TCRdb stores just in-frame clones and leaves some out. The sample carries around 160,000 clones, 88% recorded once. The sample holds one count of this clone. The antigen remains undetermined. The length of the CDR3 is 13 residues. V dropped 4 bases and J dropped 0 bases, with 7 bases sitting between them. CDR1 and CDR2 (germline): SQVTM, ANQGSEA. The V gene is TRBV29-1, the J gene TRBJ1-3, with D unresolved. The receptor was isolated from a human donor with chronic lymphocytic leukemia. Sequenced material: PBMCs, taken at disease progression, from a patient treated with ibrutinib. The CDR3 spells CSVARNSGNTIYF. The CDR3, as DNA: TGCAGCGTTGCGCGCAACTCTGGAAACACCATATATTTT.